Listed below are T cell receptor beta chains from one sample, sequenced in a study of cytomegalovirus exposure and HLA in healthy donors. Assay: immunoSEQ multiplex PCR; the TCRdb copy retains only in-frame clones and omits some. Here the sample spans under 75,000 clones, 95% to 97% being singletons. Sequencing was performed on PBMCs. The receptors stem from a woman between 18 and 29 years old in good health and CMV-seronegative. Both conserved end residues are part of each CDR3. The D gene is left open where the match is weak. Expanded clones get a size class; other rows say once, few or many, or leave the size out.

cdr3_aa | cdr3_nt | clone_size | j_call | cdr3_length | v_call | d_call
CASWGGFGASSYNEQFF | TGTGCCTCCTGGGGGGGGTTTGGGGCGAGCTCCTACAATGAGCAGTTCTTC | - | TRBJ2-1 | 17 | TRBV2 | TRBD2
CASTQQGKTDTQYF | TGTGCCAGCACGCAACAGGGGAAGACAGATACGCAGTATTTT | - | TRBJ2-3 | 14 | TRBV6-1 | TRBD1
CANLGGVSYEQYF | TGTGCCAATCTGGGGGGGGTCTCCTACGAGCAGTACTTC | - | TRBJ2-7 | 13 | TRBV28 | TRBD2
CASSLDRSTDTQYF | TGTGCCAGCAGCTTAGATCGGAGCACAGATACGCAGTATTTT | - | TRBJ2-3 | 14 | TRBV11-2 | -
CASSFFRVGQNIQYF | TGTGCCAGCAGTTTTTTCAGGGTCGGGCAAAACATTCAGTACTTC | once | TRBJ2-4 | 15 | TRBV27 | -
CASSSGQRYGYTF | TGTGCCAGCAGCTCGGGACAGCGATATGGCTACACCTTC | few | TRBJ1-2 | 13 | TRBV5-5 | TRBD1
CASSQGQQLYYEQYF | TGTGCCAGCAGCCAGGGACAGCAACTCTACTACGAGCAGTACTTC | - | TRBJ2-7 | 15 | TRBV5-6 | TRBD1
CASSQQRTGRRDQPQHF | TGCGCCAGCAGCCAACAACGGACAGGGCGGCGGGATCAGCCCCAGCATTTT | once | TRBJ1-5 | 17 | TRBV4-1 | TRBD1
CATSRGLGDSSYEQYF | TGTGCCACCAGCAGAGGGCTGGGGGACAGCTCCTACGAGCAGTACTTC | - | TRBJ2-7 | 16 | TRBV15 | TRBD1
CASSTISRLARADTQYF | TGTGCCAGTAGTACCATATCCCGCCTCGCGAGAGCAGATACGCAGTATTTT | - | TRBJ2-3 | 17 | TRBV19 | -
CASSSGQAYGYTF | TGTGCCAGCAGCTCGGGACAGGCCTATGGCTACACCTTC | once | TRBJ1-2 | 13 | TRBV28 | TRBD1
CASSHLLAGGYIQYF | TGTGCCAGCAGCCATCTCCTAGCGGGGGGTTACATTCAGTACTTC | - | TRBJ2-4 | 15 | TRBV6-5 | TRBD2
CASRAEGAEADTQYF | TGTGCCAGCAGGGCCGAGGGGGCCGAAGCAGATACGCAGTATTTT | - | TRBJ2-3 | 15 | TRBV6-6 | TRBD1
CAAGGGQVFNGNTIYF | TGTGCCGCCGGGGGGGGGCAGGTCTTTAACGGAAACACCATATATTTT | - | TRBJ1-3 | 16 | TRBV7-9 | -
CASSGQVNTEAFF | TGTGCCAGCTCAGGGCAGGTAAACACTGAAGCTTTCTTT | - | TRBJ1-1 | 13 | TRBV18 | -
CAWVRTGATNTQYF | TGTGCCTGGGTAAGGACAGGGGCCACAAATACGCAGTATTTT | - | TRBJ2-3 | 14 | TRBV30 | TRBD1
CASRERLAPNEQFF | TGTGCCAGCAGAGAAAGACTAGCGCCCAATGAGCAGTTCTTC | once | TRBJ2-1 | 14 | TRBV6-1 | TRBD2
CSVSPQGNYGYTF | TGCAGCGTTTCACCTCAGGGTAACTATGGCTACACCTTC | - | TRBJ1-2 | 13 | TRBV29-1 | -
CASSQDPQGSTDTQYF | TGCGCCAGCAGCCAAGACCCCCAGGGGAGCACAGATACGCAGTATTTT | - | TRBJ2-3 | 16 | TRBV4-3 | -
CASSEVQGRRVNEQFF | TGTGCCAGCAGTGAGGTTCAGGGGAGAAGGGTCAATGAGCAGTTCTTC | - | TRBJ2-1 | 16 | TRBV2 | -
CAWSFLDYGRGQSTQYF | TGTGCCTGGAGCTTTCTCGACTATGGGAGGGGCCAGAGTACGCAGTATTTT | - | TRBJ2-3 | 17 | TRBV30 | TRBD2
CASSPGTSGGNEQFF | TGTGCCAGCAGTCCCGGGACTAGCGGCGGGAATGAGCAGTTCTTC | - | TRBJ2-1 | 15 | TRBV27 | TRBD2
CASSQGVRQPQHF | TGTGCCAGCAGTCAAGGGGTCCGTCAGCCCCAGCATTTT | - | TRBJ1-5 | 13 | TRBV6-6 | -
CSVDRGPGNTIYF | TGCAGCGTTGACAGGGGGCCAGGAAACACCATATATTTT | - | TRBJ1-3 | 13 | TRBV29-1 | TRBD1
CASSLGTGGGDEQFF | TGTGCCAGCAGCTTGGGGACAGGGGGCGGGGATGAGCAGTTCTTC | - | TRBJ2-1 | 15 | TRBV5-6 | TRBD1
CSAVAPGLANNEQFF | TGCAGCGCGGTTGCACCGGGACTAGCAAACAATGAGCAGTTCTTC | - | TRBJ2-1 | 15 | TRBV29-1 | TRBD2
CASSPRSGRAEDTQYF | TGTGCCAGCTCACCCCGTAGCGGGAGGGCGGAAGATACGCAGTATTTT | - | TRBJ2-3 | 16 | TRBV18 | TRBD2
CASSLKGQGGEQYF | TGTGCCAGCAGCCTAAAAGGACAGGGGGGCGAGCAGTACTTC | few | TRBJ2-7 | 14 | TRBV27 | TRBD1
CGSSLAPGYEQYF | TGTGGCAGCAGCTTAGCGCCCGGCTACGAGCAGTACTTC | - | TRBJ2-7 | 13 | TRBV7-6 | -
CASSEGQGIGTEAFF | TGTGCCAGCAGTGAGGGTCAGGGGATAGGCACTGAAGCTTTCTTT | - | TRBJ1-1 | 15 | TRBV2 | -
CASSVGGQGSYEQYF | TGTGCCAGCAGCGTAGGGGGACAGGGTTCCTACGAGCAGTACTTC | - | TRBJ2-7 | 15 | TRBV9 | TRBD1
CASSLQSGGGYNEQFF | TGTGCCAGCAGCCTACAAAGCGGGGGGGGATACAATGAGCAGTTCTTC | - | TRBJ2-1 | 16 | TRBV7-2 | TRBD2
CASSFSGDQPQHF | TGCGCCAGCAGCTTCTCCGGGGATCAGCCCCAGCATTTT | once | TRBJ1-5 | 13 | TRBV5-1 | -
CASSLGLGGYNQPQHF | TGTGCCAGCAGCTTAGGGTTAGGGGGATACAATCAGCCCCAGCATTTT | - | TRBJ1-5 | 16 | TRBV7-9 | -
CASVVAGGNTIYF | TGTGCCAGCGTGGTGGCGGGGGGAAACACCATATATTTT | - | TRBJ1-3 | 13 | TRBV7-9 | -
CATKGGDDRGYEQYF | TGTGCCACCAAAGGGGGAGATGACAGGGGCTACGAGCAGTACTTC | - | TRBJ2-7 | 15 | TRBV28 | TRBD1
CASSPGNRGNTEAFF | TGTGCCAGCTCACCAGGGAACAGGGGGAACACTGAAGCTTTCTTT | - | TRBJ1-1 | 15 | TRBV18 | TRBD1
CASSPKGQAGETQYF | TGTGCCAGCAGCCCGAAAGGACAGGCGGGAGAGACCCAGTACTTC | - | TRBJ2-5 | 15 | TRBV7-9 | TRBD1
CASSLDDRLSWGELFF | TGTGCCAGCAGCTTGGATGACAGACTCTCCTGGGGCGAACTGTTTTTT | - | TRBJ1-4 | 16 | TRBV11-3 | -
CASSFATTWGDTEAFF | TGTGCCAGCAGTTTTGCCACCACCTGGGGGGACACTGAAGCTTTCTTT | - | TRBJ1-1 | 16 | TRBV27 | -
CASSLASSGIYNEQFF | TGTGCCAGCAGCTTAGCTAGTAGCGGGATCTACAATGAGCAGTTCTTC | - | TRBJ2-1 | 16 | TRBV7-9 | TRBD2